A single sample gave rise to the 18 T cell receptor beta chains below, sequenced in a study of Tregs in tolerant kidney transplant recipients. Profiling relied on immunoSEQ multiplex PCR, and the TCRdb table lists in-frame clones only, not all of them. The sample contains under 100,000 clones, around nine tenths of which appear only once. The sample taken for sequencing was CD8+ T cells from blood. The receptor source for this set is a human donor in good health.

This chain links TRBV5-5 with TRBJ2-3; D not certain. Germline CDR1 is SGHKS and CDR2 is YYEKEE (reference sequence). Trimming took 4 bases from V and 4 from J, leaving 7 bases between them. CDR3 length: 12 amino acids. CDR3 coding DNA: TGTGCCAGCAGCCTTTGGTCAGATACGCAGTATTTT. Translation gives CASSLWSDTQYF.

V usage is TRBV19 and J usage is TRBJ2-1, with a possible D match to TRBD1 (5 bases). The CDR3 length is 13 residues. Deletions cut 1 base from V and 7 bases from J, with 8 bases between. Germline V gene sequence: CDR1 LNHDA, CDR2 SQIVND (reference sequence). CDR3 bases: TGTGCCAGTAGTATAGTGGCAGGGAATGAGCAGTTCTTC. This sequence encodes CASSIVAGNEQFF.

The genes are TRBV9 and TRBJ2-3; 8 bases align to TRBD1. V shed 4 bases and J 5 bases; nucleotides not matched to a gene: 12. CDR1 is SGDLS and CDR2 is YYNGEE in the germline V gene. CDR3 length: 16 residues. In nucleotides, the CDR3 is TGTGCCAGCAGCTGGTCTGGGCAGGGGGCGAAAGATACGCAGTATTTT. Amino acids: CASSWSGQGAKDTQYF. The full variable domain, rest sourced from reference TRBV9 and TRBJ2-3, is DSGVTQTPKHLITATGQRVTLRCSPRSGDLSVYWYQQSLDQGLQFLIQYYNGEERAKGNILERFSAQQFPDLHSELNLSSLELGDSALYFCASSWSGQGAKDTQYFGPGTRLTVL.

The V gene is TRBV7-9, the J gene TRBJ2-7; possibly TRBD2 for D (6 bases). Trimming removed 2 bases at V and 5 bases at J, with 7 bases between. This CDR3 has 12 residues. Germline V gene sequence: CDR1 SEHNR, CDR2 FQNEAQ (reference sequence). The CDR3 sequence is CASSLKRDEQYF. The CDR3 DNA is TGTGCCAGCAGCTTAAAGCGGGACGAGCAGTACTTC.

The chain uses TRBV5-6 and TRBJ1-4; D remains ambiguous. CDR3 size: 18 residues. Trimming cost V 4 bases and J 0 bases, with 19 bases left between them. Germline V lookup: CDR1 SGHDT, CDR2 YYEEEE. CDR3: CASSPQSGPAATNEKLFF. The DNA for the CDR3 is TGTGCCAGCAGCCCCCAAAGTGGACCCGCTGCAACTAATGAAAAACTGTTTTTT.

This clone was picked up a small number of times. CDR3: CASSFARFEAFF. As DNA, the CDR3 is TGTGCCAGCAGTTTCGCCCGTTTTGAAGCTTTCTTT. V is TRBV28 and J is TRBJ1-1; D is unclear. The ends were cut back, 3 bases at V and 7 bases at J, with 9 bases in the middle. Germline-derived CDR1 and CDR2 are MDHEN and SYDVKM. The CDR3 contains 12 residues.

As DNA, the CDR3 is TGTGCCAGCAGCTTGATGGGACAGGGCTATGGCTACACCTTC. The encoded protein is CASSLMGQGYGYTF. V gene TRBV7-9 combines with J gene TRBJ1-2; 9 bases agree with TRBD1. Germline CDR1 and CDR2: SEHNR and FQNEAQ (reference sequence). CDR3 length: 14 amino acids. J lost 4 bases, V lost 3 bases, and 3 bases had no gene match.

The sample holds one count of this clone. V is TRBV6-1 and J is TRBJ2-7; either TRBD1 or TRBD2 may fit D (5 bases each). The CDR3 is made up of 14 amino acids. The germline gives CDR1 MNHNS, CDR2 SASEGT. Between the trimmed V and J ends, which lost 6 bases and 7 bases, there was a span of 19 bases. This chain's CDR3 is CASSYRDGHWEQYF. The CDR3 coding sequence is TGTGCCAGCAGCTACCGGGACGGGCACTGGGAGCAGTACTTC.

The chain couples TRBV27 to TRBJ2-7; 8 nucleotides match TRBD1. Germline CDR1 MNHEY, CDR2 SMNVEV (reference sequence). This CDR3 region has 13 residues. J gave up 1 base and V 10 bases, and 6 bases lay outside the gene matches. DNA for the CDR3: TGTGCCACCGCCTACAGGGGGTCCTACGAGCAGTACTTC. This codes for CATAYRGSYEQYF.

In its sample, this clone was seen once. The chain has TRBV30 and TRBJ2-7, with TRBD2 matching 7 bases. CDR3 length equals 13 residues. The germline V gene has CDR1 GTSNPN and CDR2 SVGIG (reference sequence). The junction had 5 bases not matched to a gene; V was cut back by 2 bases and J by 4 bases. The CDR3 loop reads CAWSWGEGYEQYF. In nucleotides, the CDR3 is TGTGCCTGGAGTTGGGGGGAGGGGTACGAGCAGTACTTC. The full variable domain, its missing parts supplied by reference TRBV30 and TRBJ2-7, is SQTIHQWPATLVQPVGSPLSLECTVEGTSNPNLYWYRQAAGRGLQLLFYSVGIGQISSEVPQNLSASRPQDRQFILSSKKLLLSDSGFYLCAWSWGEGYEQYFGPGTRLTVT.

V is TRBV5-6 and J is TRBJ2-1; 13 bases line up with TRBD2. The CDR3 extends over 16 amino acids. The V and J ends lost 0 bases and 7 bases, in that order; junction bases with no gene match: 4. Germline CDR1 reads SGHDT; CDR2 reads YYEEEE. DNA for the CDR3: TGTGCCAGCAGCTTGGAACTAGCGGGAGGGAATAATGAGCAGTTCTTC. It yields the protein CASSLELAGGNNEQFF.

The V and J genes are TRBV6-6 and TRBJ1-2, with 10 bases matching TRBD1. In germline, CDR1 is MNHNY, CDR2 SVGAGI (reference sequence). V lost 5 bases to trimming and J lost 7 bases; unmatched junction nucleotides: 4. The CDR3 contains 13 residues. In nucleotides, the CDR3 is TGTGCCAGCAGTCCGACAGGGGGCGGTGGCTACACCTTC. Protein sequence: CASSPTGGGGYTF.

The chain links TRBV6-4 to TRBJ2-1, with 7 bases fitting TRBD2. Germline V gives CDR1 MRHNA, CDR2 SNTAGT. The trim removed 0 bases at V and 7 bases at J, leaving 6 bases unmatched. CDR3 length equals 15 residues. In DNA form, the CDR3 reads TGTGCCAGCAGTGACTCTGGTGACGGGGGGAATGAGCAGTTCTTC. It is translated as CASSDSGDGGNEQFF.

The gene calls are TRBV4-1 and TRBJ1-1; D unresolved. This CDR3 has 15 residues. Trimming removed 4 bases at V and 3 bases at J, with 15 bases between. From germline, CDR1 is MGHRA and CDR2 YSYEKL. CDR3 in amino acids: CASSPHFSGDTEAFF. CDR3 in DNA: TGCGCCAGCAGCCCCCACTTTTCGGGAGACACTGAAGCTTTCTTT.

Here the CDR3 DNA reads TGTGCCAGCAGCCAGGAATCCCAAGAGACCCAGTACTTC. It encodes CASSQESQETQYF. The V call is TRBV13, the J call TRBJ2-5; no clear D gene. CDR1 and CDR2 (germline): PRHDT, FYEKMQ (reference sequence). Trimming stripped 5 bases from V and 1 base from J, with 8 bases between. The CDR3 totals 13 residues.

The chain links TRBV5-4 to TRBJ1-2; maybe TRBD1 (6 bases). Trimming removed 3 bases from V and 2 bases from J, with 14 bases in between. CDR3 length: 15 residues. From germline, CDR1 is SGHNT and CDR2 YYREEE (reference sequence). Written as DNA, the CDR3 is TGTGCCAGCAGCTCGGATGGGGGGCTCAACTATGGCTACACCTTC. This sequence encodes CASSSDGGLNYGYTF.

The chain links TRBV29-1 to TRBJ1-2, with D tentatively TRBD1 (5 bases). Between the trimmed V and J ends, which lost 0 bases and 4 bases, there was a span of 15 bases. This CDR3 region has 15 residues. Germline V gives CDR1 SQVTM, CDR2 ANQGSEA. The CDR3 region is CSVEDRSGPSYGYTF. The CDR3 DNA is TGCAGCGTTGAAGATCGTTCAGGGCCGAGCTATGGCTACACCTTC.

This chain joins TRBV23-1 and TRBJ1-5; D unclear. TRBV23-1 belongs to the ORF category, with a function that is uncertain. CDR3 length: 8 amino acids. The CDR3: CESQPQHF. CDR3 DNA: TGCGAGAGTCAGCCCCAGCATTTT.